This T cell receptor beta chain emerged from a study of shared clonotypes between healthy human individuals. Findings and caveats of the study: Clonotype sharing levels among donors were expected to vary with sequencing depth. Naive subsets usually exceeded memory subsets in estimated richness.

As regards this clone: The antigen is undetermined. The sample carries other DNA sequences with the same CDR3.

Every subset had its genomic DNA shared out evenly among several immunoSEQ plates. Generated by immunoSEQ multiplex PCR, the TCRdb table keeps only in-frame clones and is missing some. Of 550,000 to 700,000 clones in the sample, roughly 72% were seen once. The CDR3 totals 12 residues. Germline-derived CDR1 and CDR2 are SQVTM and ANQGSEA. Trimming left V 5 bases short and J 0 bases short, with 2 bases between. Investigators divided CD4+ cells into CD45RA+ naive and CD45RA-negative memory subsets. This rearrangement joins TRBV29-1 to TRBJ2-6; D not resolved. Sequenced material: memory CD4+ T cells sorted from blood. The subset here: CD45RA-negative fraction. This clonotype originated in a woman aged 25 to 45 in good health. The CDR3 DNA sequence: TGCAGCGTTAACTCTGGGGCCAACGTCCTGACTTTC. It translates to CSVNSGANVLTF.